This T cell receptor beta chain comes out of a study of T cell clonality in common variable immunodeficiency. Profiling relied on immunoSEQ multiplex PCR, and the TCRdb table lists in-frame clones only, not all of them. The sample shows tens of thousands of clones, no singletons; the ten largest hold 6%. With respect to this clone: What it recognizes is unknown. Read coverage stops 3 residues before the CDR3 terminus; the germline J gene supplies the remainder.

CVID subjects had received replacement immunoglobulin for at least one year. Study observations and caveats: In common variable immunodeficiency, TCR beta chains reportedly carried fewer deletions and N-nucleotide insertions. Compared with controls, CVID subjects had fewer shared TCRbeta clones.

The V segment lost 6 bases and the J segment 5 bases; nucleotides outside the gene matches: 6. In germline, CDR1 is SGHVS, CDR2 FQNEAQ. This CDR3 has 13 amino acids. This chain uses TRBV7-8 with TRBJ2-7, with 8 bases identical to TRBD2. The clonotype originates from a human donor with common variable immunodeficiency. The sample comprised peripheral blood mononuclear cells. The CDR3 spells CASSIAGLNEQYF. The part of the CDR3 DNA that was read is TGTGCCAGCAGTATAGCGGGGTTGAACGAG.